This is a list of T cell receptor beta chains from one sample in a study of blood T cell repertoires in COVID-19. Produced via immunoSEQ multiplex PCR; TCRdb's table is partial and in-frame only. Here the sample spans 200,000 to 250,000 clones, roughly 85% being singletons. Specimen: PBMCs or T cells enriched from blood (not recorded which). Receptor source: a woman aged 45-60 years who had been exposed to COVID-19. The CDR3 runs from the conserved cysteine through the conserved F or W. D genes are given only for firm matches. Size tells how often a clone was seen (once, few, many) or the class of an expanded clone, and some rows leave it out.

-,TRBD1,TRBJ1-1,TRBV6-5,TGTGCCAGCAAACCCGGGACAGTCTCTTTCTTT,CASKPGTVSFF
-,-,TRBJ2-3,TRBV7-8,TGTGCCAGCAGCGACAGGACAGATACGCAGTATTTT,CASSDRTDTQYF
-,-,TRBJ1-2,TRBV5-1,TGCGCCAGCAGCGAGGAGGGAAGCAACTATGGCTACACCTTC,CASSEEGSNYGYTF
-,-,TRBJ2-1,TRBV6-5,TGTGCCAGCAGCCTCCTTAGCGGAACCTACAATGAGCAGTTCTTC,CASSLLSGTYNEQFF
few,TRBD2,TRBJ2-1,TRBV6-4,TGTGCCAGCAGTGAAAGCGGGGGAACACACAATGAGCAGTTCTTC,CASSESGGTHNEQFF
few,-,TRBJ2-2,TRBV7-9,TGTGCCAGCAGCTCGACCGCGGCCGGGGAGCTGTTTTTT,CASSSTAAGELFF
-,TRBD1,TRBJ2-3,TRBV19,TGTGCCAGTAGTATGGACAGGGGGGATACGCAGTATTTT,CASSMDRGDTQYF
-,-,TRBJ1-6,TRBV10-3,TGTGCCATCAGTGAGTCCGGGATCCGGGATTCACCCCTCCACTTT,CAISESGIRDSPLHF
-,-,TRBJ2-5,TRBV6-5,TGTGCCAGCAGTCGGGGGGAGACCCAGTACTTC,CASSRGETQYF
-,TRBD2,TRBJ2-1,TRBV7-8,TGTGCCAGCAGCTCGGGACTAGCGGGGGGGCCCTACAATGAGCAGTTCTTC,CASSSGLAGGPYNEQFF
-,TRBD2,TRBJ2-1,TRBV13,TGTGCCAGCAGCTTACGGAGCGGGACCCTGACGGGTGAGCAGTTCTTC,CASSLRSGTLTGEQFF
-,TRBD1,TRBJ1-1,TRBV7-9,TGTGCCAGCAGCTTCACCGGGACAGGGGGAGCTTTCTTT,CASSFTGTGGAFF
-,-,TRBJ1-2,TRBV7-9,TGTGCCAGCAGCCCCCCCAGTGTTGGCCGTCGACTGGAAGGCTACACCTTC,CASSPPSVGRRLEGYTF
-,-,TRBJ1-1,TRBV3-1/TRBV3-2,TGTGCCAGCAGCCCTGACTCTCGGCTTGAAGCTTTCTTT,CASSPDSRLEAFF
-,-,TRBJ2-7,TRBV2,TGTGCCAGCACCTGGGCGCCGTCCTCCACCTACGAGCAGTACTTC,CASTWAPSSTYEQYF
-,TRBD1,TRBJ2-2,TRBV6-5,TGTGCCAGCAGTTACACACAGGGGGCTGGGGCCGGGGAGCTGTTTTTT,CASSYTQGAGAGELFF
-,TRBD2,TRBJ2-3,TRBV7-9,TGTGCCAGCAGCTCCGGGACTAGCGGGGGAGATACGCAGTATTTT,CASSSGTSGGDTQYF
-,-,TRBJ2-1,TRBV6-5,TGTGCCAGCTCACCCAGGCACTACAATGAGCAGTTCTTC,CASSPRHYNEQFF
-,-,TRBJ1-2,TRBV11-2,TGTGCCAGCAGCTTAGATCCCCTCTCCAACCTAGATTTTAACTATGGCTACACCTTC,CASSLDPLSNLDFNYGYTF
-,-,TRBJ2-1,TRBV3-1/TRBV3-2,TGTGCCAGCAGCCAAGATGGGGGGGCTTCCTACAATGAGCAGTTCTTC,CASSQDGGASYNEQFF
once,-,TRBJ1-3,TRBV7-9,TGTGCCAGCAGCTTCATGGGGGGTTCTGGAAACACCATATATTTT,CASSFMGGSGNTIYF
-,TRBD1,TRBJ1-3,TRBV5-1,TGCGCCAGCAGCACCGGACAGGCCGGAAACACCATATATTTT,CASSTGQAGNTIYF
-,TRBD1,TRBJ1-4,TRBV7-2,TGTGCCAGCAGCTTGGGACAGGGTGAAAAACTGTTTTTT,CASSLGQGEKLFF
-,-,TRBJ2-1,TRBV5-4,TGTGCCAGCACCCCTAATTTACGCCCGGGGGAAATAGTCAATGAGCAGTTCTTC,CASTPNLRPGEIVNEQFF
-,-,TRBJ1-5,TRBV27,TGTGCCAGCAGTTTATCGCAGAATCAGCCCCAGCATTTT,CASSLSQNQPQHF
-,TRBD2,TRBJ2-4,TRBV7-2,TGTGCCAGCAGCCGGGGGGGCGGGGTCCCGTGGGACATTCAGTACTTC,CASSRGGGVPWDIQYF
few,-,TRBJ1-5,TRBV19,TGTGCCAGTAGTAGGGGCTATAGCAATCAGCCCCAGCATTTT,CASSRGYSNQPQHF
-,-,TRBJ1-6,TRBV19,TGTGCCACCCTAGACAGTGCGAGCTCCTATAATTCACCCCTCCACTTT,CATLDSASSYNSPLHF
-,-,TRBJ1-2,TRBV5-1,TGCGCCAGCAGCTTGGAGGTAGCAGCTAACTATGGCTACACCTTC,CASSLEVAANYGYTF
-,-,TRBJ2-3,TRBV9,TGTGCCAGCAGCACCTCGGGCAGGGGAAGGGATACGCAGTATTTT,CASSTSGRGRDTQYF
-,-,TRBJ1-3,TRBV5-1,TGCGCCAGCAGCTTTACAGGGACTGGAAACACCATATATTTT,CASSFTGTGNTIYF
once,TRBD1,TRBJ1-1,TRBV27,TGTGCCAGCTCCGGGACAGGGTGGGTTGAAGCTTTCTTT,CASSGTGWVEAFF
-,-,TRBJ2-1,TRBV25-1,TGTGCCAGCAGTCCCCACGGGACTCTCTCTATAAACGAGCAGTTCTTC,CASSPHGTLSINEQFF
few,-,TRBJ1-1,TRBV6-5,TGTGCCAGCAGTTACTCGACGGGGGGAAGAGGCACTGAAGCTTTCTTT,CASSYSTGGRGTEAFF
once,TRBD2,TRBJ2-1,TRBV27,TGTGCCAGCAGTTTAACCCGCAGGACTAGCGGGGTCAACAATGAGCAGTTCTTC,CASSLTRRTSGVNNEQFF
-,-,TRBJ1-2,TRBV13,TGTGCCAGCAGCTTGGGCGGGGAAGGATACACCTTC,CASSLGGEGYTF